This T cell receptor beta chain was recovered during a study of human T cells and chemical hapten exposure. Notes on the study in general: Expanded TCRs grouped into significantly more large CDR3 similarity clusters than controls produced.

Germline V gives CDR1 SGHDN, CDR2 FVKESK. With 4 bases removed from V and 4 bases from J, the gap between germline ends came to 13 bases. This CDR3 has 14 amino acids. Time point given: patch test 1, 2 weeks after DPC sensitization. As to treatment: therapeutic diphenylcyclopropenone sensitization with weekly scalp DPC. Via MiXCR, TCRdb re-called the RACE reads, giving one row per CDR3 protein. The data hold around 340,000 distinct CDR3 sequences, with roughly 6.9% observed a single time. This clonotype showed up just a few times. Its antigen remains unidentified. The sequence was collected from a woman in her late teens or twenties with alopecia areata. Some clones in this sample may be carry-over from other donors' samples. The sequencing used whole blood, collected in connection with sensitization to the hapten diphenylcyclopropenone (DPC). This sequence joins TRBV14 and TRBJ1-1; D is uncertain. The CDR3 coding sequence is TGTGCCAGCAGCCCCTGGGCCCGGGGCACTGAAGCTTTCTTT. Amino acids: CASSPWARGTEAFF.